The 7 T cell receptor beta chains reported below all come from one sample, sequenced in a study of blood T cells in healthy people across ages (dated by TCRdb to 2015 to 2017). Receptors were amplified or captured by 5' RACE. These reads were obtained on an Illumina HiSeq 2500. A second PCR of roughly 7 to 11 cycles was performed with a sample-barcoded 5' primer and a J-beta primer mix. TCRdb ran its own pipeline on the public reads, namely fastp trimming at Q25 and MiXCR clone calling, and kept in-frame beta chains. One record per CDR3 amino acid sequence lists the most common genes and DNA. For this sample there are approximately 770,000 distinct CDR3 sequences; 55% to 75% appear just once. The ten largest clonotypes hold 20% to 25% of the sample. The sequenced sample consisted of blood. Source of these receptors: a man aged 25 to 40 in good health.

The table lists this clonotype with a count of one. V is TRBV4-3 and J is TRBJ2-3, with a weak D call TRBD1 (6 bases). There are 15 residues in the CDR3. The ends were cut back, 0 bases at V and 4 bases at J, with 11 bases in the middle. Germline lookup yields CDR1 LGHNA and CDR2 YSLEER. The CDR3 reads CASSQEGRGADTQYF. The CDR3 DNA reads as TGCGCCAGCAGCCAAGAAGGCAGGGGCGCAGATACGCAGTATTTT.

The rearrangement joins TRBV7-2 to TRBJ2-5; D possibly matches TRBD1 or TRBD2 (6 bases each). CDR3 size: 15 residues. The ends were cut back, 5 bases at V and 2 bases at J, with 15 bases in the middle. CDR1 and CDR2 from the germline V gene are SGHTA and FQGNSA. The CDR3 sequence: CASSHLGGRQETQYF. In nucleotides, the CDR3 is TGTGCCAGCAGCCACCTAGGGGGGAGACAAGAGACCCAGTACTTC.

This clonotype was recorded only once. J is TRBJ2-5 and V is TRBV7-9; no firm D call. V was cut by 6 bases and J by 3 bases, with 8 bases left in between. The CDR3 has 12 residues. CDR1 and CDR2 (germline): SEHNR, FQNEAQ (reference sequence). Here the CDR3 reads CASRPREETQYF. For the CDR3, the DNA is TGTGCCAGCAGGCCTCGAGAAGAGACCCAGTACTTC.

This chain links TRBV20-1 with TRBJ2-7; D not resolved. The germline V gene encodes CDR1 DFQATT and CDR2 SNEGSKA (reference sequence). CDR3 size: 13 residues. Trimming cost V 0 bases and J 7 bases, with 13 bases left between them. CDR3 sequence: CSARDSDALEQYF. Written as DNA, the CDR3 is TGCAGTGCTAGAGATTCGGACGCTTTGGAGCAGTACTTC.

This clonotype has more than one count but fewer than ten. The V gene is TRBV6-1, the J gene TRBJ1-5; no clear D gene. Trimming cost V 4 bases and J 0 bases, with 19 bases left between them. Germline V gives CDR1 MNHNS, CDR2 SASEGT. The CDR3 is made up of 18 amino acids. The CDR3 nucleotides are TGTGCCAGCAGTGCCCCAGCGGGGATCCCCTATAGCAATCAGCCCCAGCATTTT. Translated: CASSAPAGIPYSNQPQHF.

The rearrangement links TRBV6-6 to TRBJ1-4, with 7 bases that match TRBD1. J was trimmed by 8 bases and V by 4 bases; bases with no gene match: 7. Germline assignment: CDR1 MNHNY and CDR2 SVGAGI (reference sequence). The CDR3 is made up of 14 amino acids. The CDR3 here is CASSSIQGWEKLFF. CDR3 nucleotide sequence: TGTGCCAGCAGTTCCATACAGGGGTGGGAAAAACTGTTTTTT.

This chain links TRBV27 with TRBJ2-7; D is possibly TRBD1 or TRBD2 (5 bases each). CDR1 MNHEY and CDR2 SMNVEV come from the germline V gene (reference sequence). Trimming removed 5 bases at V and 2 bases at J, with 13 bases between. This CDR3 is 14 amino acids long. This CDR3 reads CASSNIGTTYEQYF. CDR3 nucleotides: TGTGCCAGCAGTAATATCGGGACCACCTACGAGCAGTACTTC.